These 4 T cell receptor beta chains share one sample of origin, sequenced in a study of T cell repertoires in cytomegalovirus infection (dated by TCRdb to about 2019). These receptors' antigens are unknown. The treatment or condition label of this sample denotes: in vitro stimulation with specific CMV peptide epitopes to enrich CMV-specific T cells. Instrument on record: Illumina HiSeq 1500. TCRdb cleaned the public reads at Q25 with fastp, built clones with MiXCR and kept in-frame beta chains. Rows are unified per CDR3 protein, each entry keeping the most common DNA and genes. The sample records about 830,000 distinct CDR3 sequences, approximately 29% of which are singletons. Roughly 12% of the sample is held by the ten biggest clonotypes. The sample here was cultured CD8+ T cells from PBMCs, taken from culture after CMV antigen stimulation. The source of these receptors is a human donor in good health (CMV status not recorded). Some clones in this sample may be carry-over from other donors' samples.

This clonotype was seen only a few times. This rearrangement joins TRBV28 to TRBJ1-1; D is uncertain. The CDR3 sequence is 15 residues long. V lost 4 bases and J 1 base, leaving 13 bases between the germline ends. Germline CDR1 and CDR2: MDHEN and SYDVKM. This chain's CDR3 is CASSSNAGPNTEAFF. The CDR3, as DNA: TGTGCCAGCAGTTCCAACGCGGGCCCGAACACTGAAGCTTTCTTT.

The rearrangement links TRBV7-9 to TRBJ2-1; the D is unclear. The CDR3 covers 12 residues. Trimming shortened V by 1 base and J by 10 bases, and 8 bases separated the two germline ends. CDR1 SEHNR and CDR2 FQNEAQ come from the germline V gene (reference sequence). CDR3 sequence: CASSLGSPEQFF. The CDR3 DNA reads TGTGCCAGCAGCTTAGGGTCCCCCGAGCAGTTCTTC. The full variable domain, completed using reference TRBV7-9 and TRBJ2-1, is DTGVSQNPRHKITKRGQNVTFRCDPISEHNRLYWYRQTLGQGPEFLTYFQNEAQLEKSRLLSDRFSAERPKGSFSTLEIQRTEQGDSAMYLCASSLGSPEQFFGPGTRLTVL.

J is TRBJ1-4 and V is TRBV6-2 or TRBV6-3; 7 bases match TRBD1. The J segment lost 5 bases and the V segment lost 2 bases, leaving 5 bases of the junction unmatched. The germline V gene has CDR1 MNHEY and CDR2 SVGEGT. This CDR3 is 15 amino acids long. The CDR3 coding sequence is TGTGCCAGCAGTTACGTCGGGACAGAGAATGAAAAACTGTTTTTT. The encoded protein is CASSYVGTENEKLFF.

This clonotype occurred a few times. The J gene is TRBJ2-3, the V gene TRBV14, with TRBD1 matching over 8 bases. Unmatched junction bases numbered 3, after V lost 1 base and J lost 0 bases. Germline V gene lookup returns CDR1 SGHDN and CDR2 FVKESK. The CDR3 has 16 amino acids. This CDR3 is CASSQVRGLSTDTQYF. DNA for the CDR3: TGTGCCAGCAGCCAAGTCAGGGGGCTGAGCACAGATACGCAGTATTTT. Looking up the rest from reference TRBV14 and TRBJ2-3 gives the full variable domain: EAGVTQFPSHSVIEKGQTVTLRCDPISGHDNLYWYRRVMGKEIKFLLHFVKESKQDESGMPNNRFLAERTGGTYSTLKVQPAELEDSGVYFCASSQVRGLSTDTQYFGPGTRLTVL.